The sequence of this T cell receptor (beta chain) was determined in a study of cytomegalovirus exposure and HLA in healthy donors. Overall study findings and caveats: Analyses of presence and absence presupposed an approximately uniform sequencing depth across donors.

About this clone: Its antigen is as yet unknown.

V was pared by 3 bases and J by 5 bases, with 16 bases between. Germline lookup yields CDR1 SGHVS and CDR2 FQNEAQ. The CDR3 has 15 residues. With 60 Vbeta and 13 Jbeta primers, the PCR was carried out. Method: immunoSEQ multiplex PCR; TCRdb's copy keeps in-frame clones and lacks some. This sample has fewer than 200,000 clones, with about 79% found just once. The TCR originated in a woman aged 50 to 60 in good health and CMV-seropositive. The chain links TRBV7-8 to TRBJ1-1; D might be TRBD1 (6 bases). The sample comprised PBMCs. This CDR3 reads CASSLGGGLGTEAFF. In nucleotides, the CDR3 is TGTGCCAGCAGCTTGGGTGGGGGCTTAGGAACTGAAGCTTTCTTT.